Following are 23 T cell receptor beta chains from one sample sequenced in a study of control samples from healthy donors and cancer patients. The data were produced by immunoSEQ multiplex PCR, yet TCRdb's version contains in-frame clones alone and is incomplete. Here the sample spans 5,000 to 6,500 clones, approximately 84% being singletons. Sequencing input: formalin-fixed, paraffin-embedded tissue. The receptors stem from a female donor with lung cancer.

V usage is TRBV11-1 and J usage is TRBJ2-7; D perhaps matches TRBD1 (6 bases). Germline CDR1 SGHAT, CDR2 FQDESV (reference sequence). CDR3 length: 14 residues. The V end was cut by 2 bases, the J end by 5 bases, with 13 bases between. The CDR3 sequence: CASSLTRSGDEQYF. The CDR3 DNA is TGTGCCAGCAGCTTAACAAGGTCAGGGGACGAGCAGTACTTC.

The chain has TRBV15 and TRBJ1-6, with 9 bases matching TRBD1. The CDR3 loop spans 15 amino acids. J lost 10 bases, V lost 0 bases, and 4 bases had no gene match. Per the germline V gene, CDR1 is LNHNV and CDR2 is YYDKDF (reference sequence). The CDR3 is CATSREGQGGSPLHF. The CDR3 bases are TGTGCCACCAGCAGAGAGGGACAGGGTGGGTCACCCCTCCACTTT. The entire variable domain, with the rest obtained from reference TRBV15 and TRBJ1-6, is as follows: DAMVIQNPRYQVTQFGKPVTLSCSQTLNHNVMYWYQQKSSQAPKLLFHYYDKDFNNEADTPDNFQSRRPNTSFCFLDIRSPGLGDTAMYLCATSREGQGGSPLHFGNGTRLTVT.

J is TRBJ1-1 and V is TRBV3-1 (or the pseudogene TRBV3-2); a possible D gene is TRBD1 (5 bases). The V gene's germline CDR1 is LGHDT and CDR2 YNNKEL (reference sequence). Trimming took 0 bases from V and 10 from J, leaving 15 bases between them. The CDR3 loop spans 14 amino acids. The CDR3 is CASSQDPIGGGAFF. As DNA, the CDR3 is TGTGCCAGCAGCCAAGACCCTATAGGTGGGGGAGCTTTCTTT.

Concerning this clone: The sample holds other DNA sequences that translate to the same CDR3. The V and J genes are TRBV9 and TRBJ2-1, with a possible D match to TRBD1 (6 bases). Germline V gene lookup returns CDR1 SGDLS and CDR2 YYNGEE. V lost 2 bases and J 2 bases, leaving 8 bases between the germline ends. The CDR3 is made up of 14 amino acids. The CDR3 reads CASSVGDTYNEQFF. In DNA form, the CDR3 reads TGTGCCAGCAGCGTGGGGGACACCTACAATGAGCAGTTCTTC.

This chain connects TRBV10-2 to TRBJ2-6; no clear D gene. Deletions cut 7 bases from V and 0 bases from J, with 13 bases between. The CDR3 has 16 residues. The germline CDR1 and CDR2 sequences are WSHSY and SAAADI. In DNA, the CDR3 is TGCGCCAGCATGGGCAATTTAATCTCTGGGGCCAACGTCCTGACTTTC. Amino acid sequence: CASMGNLISGANVLTF.

The J gene is TRBJ2-1, the V gene TRBV3-1 (or the pseudogene TRBV3-2); the D call may be TRBD1 or TRBD2 (5 bases each). Germline CDR1 is LGHDT and CDR2 is YNNKEL (reference sequence). This CDR3 has 15 amino acids. The V end lost 1 base, the J end lost 4 bases, and 11 bases lay between the germline ends. CDR3 DNA: TGTGCCAGCAGCCAAGCGGGGCCAAATTACAATGAGCAGTTCTTC. Translating gives CASSQAGPNYNEQFF.

This rearrangement joins TRBV6-4 to TRBJ2-1; D perhaps matches TRBD2 (5 bases). Germline V gives CDR1 MRHNA, CDR2 SNTAGT. CDR3 size: 14 residues. The V gene lost 6 bases and the J gene lost 7 bases, with 16 bases spanning the gap. The CDR3 here is CASRRSGSGNEQFF. The CDR3 DNA sequence: TGTGCCAGCAGACGAAGTGGGTCGGGAAATGAGCAGTTCTTC.

The chain joins TRBV5-1 to TRBJ2-7; the match to TRBD1 covers 7 bases. Per germline, CDR1 SGHRS and CDR2 YFSETQ. V shed 4 bases, J shed 3 bases, and the junction held 13 bases outside the gene matches. This CDR3 is 16 amino acids long. The CDR3 spells CASSDGPPDRDYEQYF. The CDR3, as DNA: TGCGCCAGCAGCGACGGGCCCCCCGACAGGGACTACGAGCAGTACTTC.

The V gene is TRBV7-2, the J gene TRBJ2-3, with D perhaps TRBD2 (5 bases). The CDR3 has 15 residues. Germline V gene data show CDR1 as SGHTA and CDR2 as FQGNSA. V was trimmed by 0 bases and J by 5 bases, leaving 12 bases between them. The CDR3 bases are TGTGCCAGCAGCTTAGCGAGGGTTTTGGGAGATACGCAGTATTTT. Its protein is CASSLARVLGDTQYF.

V and J are TRBV5-6 and TRBJ2-7; D might be TRBD1 or TRBD2, each matching 5 bases. The ends were cut back, 0 bases at V and 1 base at J, with 11 bases in the middle. CDR1 is SGHDT, CDR2 YYEEEE, per germline. This CDR3 comprises 15 residues. In DNA form, the CDR3 reads TGTGCCAGCAGCTTGGTGGGACCATCTTCCTACGAGCAGTACTTC. It yields the protein CASSLVGPSSYEQYF. Variable domain in full (rest from reference TRBV5-6 and TRBJ2-7): DAGVTQSPTHLIKTRGQQVTLRCSPKSGHDTVSWYQQALGQGPQFIFQYYEEEERQRGNFPDRFSGHQFPNYSSELNVNALLLGDSALYLCASSLVGPSSYEQYFGPGTRLTVT.

About this clone: Within the sample, other DNA sequences also encode this same CDR3. This sequence joins TRBV19 and TRBJ1-2; D is unclear. V was shortened by 5 bases and J by 7 bases, with 11 bases between the two germline ends. The CDR3 has 12 amino acids. CDR1 is LNHDA and CDR2 is SQIVND in the germline V gene (reference sequence). CDR3 coding DNA: TGTGCCAGTAGTGCCGAATTTTCTGGCTACACCTTC. Translating gives CASSAEFSGYTF.

Remarks on this clone: Mismatch with germline at one junction end may stem from a read error. J is TRBJ1-6 and V is TRBV11-3; no clear D. The V gene's germline CDR1 is SGHNT and CDR2 YENEEA. This CDR3 is built from 12 residues. The CDR3 loop is CANSLETSPLHF. DNA of the CDR3: TGTGCCAACAGCTTAGAGACTTCACCCCTCCACTTT.

This chain links TRBV29-1 with TRBJ2-3, with unresolved D. This CDR3 region has 13 residues. V gave up 6 bases and J gave up 0 bases, with 10 bases separating them. CDR1 and CDR2 from the germline V gene are SQVTM and ANQGSEA. The CDR3 here is CSVSWESTDTQYF. The CDR3 nucleotides are TGCAGCGTCTCCTGGGAAAGCACAGATACGCAGTATTTT.

The chain employs TRBV5-6 and TRBJ2-2; D possibly corresponds to TRBD2 (6 bases). The CDR3 totals 17 residues. V lost 2 bases and J lost 4, with 18 bases in between. CDR1 and CDR2 from the germline V gene are SGHDT and YYEEEE. CDR3 region: CASSFFDSRAGTGELFF. The CDR3 region has the DNA TGTGCCAGCAGCTTCTTTGACAGCCGAGCGGGCACCGGGGAGCTGTTTTTT.

This sequence joins TRBV28 and TRBJ2-7; 12 positions agree with TRBD2. With 5 bases clipped from V and 3 bases from J, the junction kept 2 bases outside the gene matches. CDR1 and CDR2 from the germline V gene are MDHEN and SYDVKM. CDR3 length equals 14 residues. As DNA, the CDR3 is TGTGCCAGCAGTCGACTAGCGGGGGTCTACGAGCAGTACTTC. Protein product: CASSRLAGVYEQYF.

The rearrangement joins TRBV19 to TRBJ2-5, with D maybe TRBD1 (6 bases). The V and J ends lost 6 bases and 4 bases respectively, with 12 bases between them. The germline CDR1 and CDR2 sequences are LNHDA and SQIVND (reference sequence). This CDR3 comprises 13 residues. This chain's CDR3 is CASSLTGGETQYF. Written as DNA, the CDR3 is TGTGCCAGTAGCTTGACAGGTGGAGAGACCCAGTACTTC.

The table lists this clone with a few counts. The CDR3 DNA follows: TGTGCCAGCAGCCTCGGGACCCGTTCGAACACTGAAGCTTTCTTT. It encodes CASSLGTRSNTEAFF. V usage is TRBV3-1 (or the pseudogene TRBV3-2) and J usage is TRBJ1-1; TRBD1 might be the D (5 bases). The CDR3 is 15 residues long. V lost 4 bases to trimming and J lost 1 base, with 13 bases between them. Germline V gives CDR1 LGHDT, CDR2 YNNKEL (reference sequence).

The CDR3 reads CASSLPSGNNEQFF. The CDR3 DNA follows: TGCGCCAGCAGCTTGCCTAGCGGTAACAATGAGCAGTTCTTC. The chain links TRBV5-1 to TRBJ2-1, with 7 positions matching TRBD2. The CDR3 runs to 14 residues. Germline values: CDR1 SGHRS, CDR2 YFSETQ. The junction had 3 bases not matched to a gene; V was cut back by 1 base and J by 5 bases.

The genes are TRBV10-1 and TRBJ1-4, with D unresolved. Germline CDR1 WNHNN, CDR2 SYGVQD (reference sequence). The CDR3 runs 13 residues. V lost 0 bases and J lost 5, with 4 bases in between. CDR3: CASSESGNEKLFF. The CDR3 region has the DNA TGCGCCAGCAGTGAGTCCGGAAATGAAAAACTGTTTTTT.

V and J are TRBV18 and TRBJ1-5, with 7 nucleotides matching TRBD1. The CDR3 totals 15 residues. After removal of 3 bases from V and 7 bases from J, the junction contained 9 bases not matched to a gene. Germline loops: CDR1 KGHSH, CDR2 LQKENI. The CDR3 DNA is TGTGCCAGCTCACCTAACAGGGGAATCGAACAGCCCCAGCATTTT. This sequence encodes CASSPNRGIEQPQHF.

CDR3 DNA sequence: TGTGCCAGCAGCCAAGAAATCTCCTACAATGAGCAGTTCTTC. It translates to CASSQEISYNEQFF. This chain links TRBV6-2 or TRBV6-3 with TRBJ2-1; no firm D call. Germline values: CDR1 MNHEY, CDR2 SVGEGT. This CDR3 comprises 14 residues. V lost 6 bases, J lost 0 bases, and 9 bases lay in between.

The rearrangement links TRBV28 to TRBJ2-7, with D perhaps matching TRBD1 (5 bases). This CDR3 is 12 amino acids long. With 5 bases removed from V and 7 bases from J, the gap between germline ends came to 12 bases. Germline values: CDR1 MDHEN, CDR2 SYDVKM. CDR3 loop: CASSPQVTEQYF. Here the CDR3 DNA reads TGTGCCAGCAGTCCACAGGTCACAGAGCAGTACTTC.

Remarks on this clone: A read error may explain this, as a much larger clone is one base away. This sample includes further DNA sequences coding for the same CDR3. As DNA, the CDR3 is TGTGCCAGCAGAGACGGGCTTTACAATGAGCAGTTCTTC. Residues: CASRDGLYNEQFF. This chain joins TRBV19 and TRBJ2-1; D gene uncertain. This CDR3 spans 13 amino acids. The V end lost 9 bases, the J end lost 4 bases, and 13 bases lay between the germline ends. The germline V gene has CDR1 LNHDA and CDR2 SQIVND (reference sequence).